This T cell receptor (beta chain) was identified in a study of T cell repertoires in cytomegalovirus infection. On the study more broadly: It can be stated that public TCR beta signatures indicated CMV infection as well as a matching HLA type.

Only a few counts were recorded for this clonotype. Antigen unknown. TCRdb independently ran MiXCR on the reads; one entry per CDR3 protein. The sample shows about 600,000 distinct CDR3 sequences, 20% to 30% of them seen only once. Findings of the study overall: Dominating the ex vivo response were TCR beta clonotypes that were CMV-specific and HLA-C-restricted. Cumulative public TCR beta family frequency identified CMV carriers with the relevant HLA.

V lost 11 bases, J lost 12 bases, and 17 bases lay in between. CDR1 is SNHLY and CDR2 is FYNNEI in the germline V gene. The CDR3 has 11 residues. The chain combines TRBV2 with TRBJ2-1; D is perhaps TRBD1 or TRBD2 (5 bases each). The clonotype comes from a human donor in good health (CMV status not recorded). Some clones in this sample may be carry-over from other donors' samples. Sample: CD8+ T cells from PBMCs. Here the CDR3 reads CARLGSRGQFF. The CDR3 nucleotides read TGTGCCCGCCTTGGGTCGAGGGGGCAGTTCTTC.